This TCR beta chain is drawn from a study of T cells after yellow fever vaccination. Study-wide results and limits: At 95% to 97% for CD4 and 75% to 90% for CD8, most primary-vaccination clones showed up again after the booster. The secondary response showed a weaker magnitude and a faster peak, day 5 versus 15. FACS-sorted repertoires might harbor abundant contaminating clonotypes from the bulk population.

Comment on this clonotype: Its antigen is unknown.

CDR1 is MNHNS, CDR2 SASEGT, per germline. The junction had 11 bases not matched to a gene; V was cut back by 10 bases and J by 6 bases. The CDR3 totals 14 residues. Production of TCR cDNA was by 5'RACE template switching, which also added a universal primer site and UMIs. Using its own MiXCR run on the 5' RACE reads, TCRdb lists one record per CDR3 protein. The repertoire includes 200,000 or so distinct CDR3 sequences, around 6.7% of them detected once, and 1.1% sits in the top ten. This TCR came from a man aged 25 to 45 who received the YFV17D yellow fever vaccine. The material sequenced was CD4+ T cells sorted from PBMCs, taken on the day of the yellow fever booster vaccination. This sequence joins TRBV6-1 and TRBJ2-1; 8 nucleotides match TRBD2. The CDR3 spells CATTGLAGINEQFF. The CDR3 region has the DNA TGTGCCACCACGGGGCTAGCGGGCATCAATGAGCAGTTCTTC.